Below, 2 T cell receptor beta chains from the same sample are listed, as sequenced in a study of T cell responses to AZD1222 COVID-19 vaccine. Produced via immunoSEQ multiplex PCR; TCRdb's table is partial and in-frame only. Of approximately 190,000 clones detected, under 95% appear once; the ten largest clones hold roughly 0.99%. The sample in question was peripheral blood, obtained on day 0 of AZD1222 vaccination. All receptors derive from an adult in good health.

The gene calls are TRBV4-1 and TRBJ2-2; D remains ambiguous. V was trimmed by 0 bases and J by 5 bases, leaving 13 bases between them. Germline V gives CDR1 MGHRA, CDR2 YSYEKL. The CDR3 is 16 residues long. The CDR3 region is CASSQESQDGTGELFF. The CDR3 region has the DNA TGCGCCAGCAGCCAAGAGTCGCAGGATGGAACCGGGGAGCTGTTTTTT.

The rearrangement links TRBV14 to TRBJ1-1; TRBD1 is a possible D gene (6 bases). The V end lost 4 bases, the J end lost 4 bases, and 16 bases lay between the germline ends. Germline V gene data show CDR1 as SGHDN and CDR2 as FVKESK. The length of the CDR3 is 15 residues. The CDR3 protein is CASSPYVAGATEAFF. The CDR3 DNA reads TGTGCCAGCAGCCCATATGTAGCGGGGGCCACTGAAGCTTTCTTT.